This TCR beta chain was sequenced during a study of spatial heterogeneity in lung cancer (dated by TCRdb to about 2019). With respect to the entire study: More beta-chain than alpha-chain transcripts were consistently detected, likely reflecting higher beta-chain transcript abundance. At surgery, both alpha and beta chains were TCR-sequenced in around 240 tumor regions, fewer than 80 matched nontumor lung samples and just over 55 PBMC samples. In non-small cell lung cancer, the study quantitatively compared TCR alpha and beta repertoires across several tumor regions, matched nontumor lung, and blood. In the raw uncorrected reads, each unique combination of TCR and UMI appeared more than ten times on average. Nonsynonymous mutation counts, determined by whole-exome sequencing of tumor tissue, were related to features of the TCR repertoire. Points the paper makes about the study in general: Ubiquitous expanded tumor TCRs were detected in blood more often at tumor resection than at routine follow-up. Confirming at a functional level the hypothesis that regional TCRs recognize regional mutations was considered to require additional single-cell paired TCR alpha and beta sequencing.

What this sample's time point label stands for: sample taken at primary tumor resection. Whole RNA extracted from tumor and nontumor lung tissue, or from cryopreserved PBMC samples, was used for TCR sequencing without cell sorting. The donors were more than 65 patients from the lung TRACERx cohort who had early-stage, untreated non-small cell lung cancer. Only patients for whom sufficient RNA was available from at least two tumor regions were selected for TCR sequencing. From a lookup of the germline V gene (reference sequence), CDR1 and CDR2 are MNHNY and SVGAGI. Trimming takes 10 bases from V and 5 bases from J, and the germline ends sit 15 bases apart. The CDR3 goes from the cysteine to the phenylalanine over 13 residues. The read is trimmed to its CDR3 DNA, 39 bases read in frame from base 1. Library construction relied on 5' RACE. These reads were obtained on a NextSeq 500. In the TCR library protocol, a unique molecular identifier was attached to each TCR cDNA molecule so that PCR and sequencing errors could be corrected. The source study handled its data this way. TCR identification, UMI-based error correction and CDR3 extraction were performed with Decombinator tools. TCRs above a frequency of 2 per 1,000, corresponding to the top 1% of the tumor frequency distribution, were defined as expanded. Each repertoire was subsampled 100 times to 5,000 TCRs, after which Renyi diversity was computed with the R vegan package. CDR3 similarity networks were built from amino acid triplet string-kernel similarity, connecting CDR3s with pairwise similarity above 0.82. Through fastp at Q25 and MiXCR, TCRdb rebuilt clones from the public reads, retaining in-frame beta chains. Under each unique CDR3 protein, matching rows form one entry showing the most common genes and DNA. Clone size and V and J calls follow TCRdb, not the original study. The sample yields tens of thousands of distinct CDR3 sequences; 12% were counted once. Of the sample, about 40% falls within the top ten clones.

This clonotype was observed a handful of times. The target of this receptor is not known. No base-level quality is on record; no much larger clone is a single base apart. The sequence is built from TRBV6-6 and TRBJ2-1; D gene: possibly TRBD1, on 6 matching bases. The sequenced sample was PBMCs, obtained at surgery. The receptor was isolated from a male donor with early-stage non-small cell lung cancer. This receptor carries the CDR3 CAINSQGNNEQFF. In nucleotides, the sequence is TGTGCCATCAACTCACAGGGTAACAATGAGCAGTTCTTC.